This paragraph reports one T cell receptor (beta chain). It has no known antigen specificity. Base qualities are missing; no much larger clone stands one base away. This sample stems from a study of cytomegalovirus exposure and HLA in healthy donors (dated by TCRdb to the late 2010s). Background for the entire study: An earlier analysis of roughly 570 of the donors reported approximately 280 Gb of sequence data and 117 million unique TCR beta sequences obtained from some 170 million T cells. Among the approximately 400 genotyped donors, more than 70% belonged to the genetic ancestry cluster associated with self-reported Caucasian donors. The study profiled the T cell repertoires of 550 to 700 subjects by immunosequencing and related them to cytomegalovirus serostatus. Class I and class II HLA loci were covered by the typing at four-digit resolution. Roughly five DR-DQ haplotypes were handled as single units for association and clustering because linkage in the cohort was strong. All discovery cohort repertoires had been generated using a single sequencing platform. In a later genetic analysis, genome-wide SNP genotypes for about 60% of the 666 donors were used, and that subset was treated as a discovery cohort. In the later analysis, no new phenotypic data were used to find candidate immune exposures; instead, reliance was placed on TCR beta sequences and their occurrence across donors. To study patterns of TCR occurrence, a later analysis re-analyzed previously published TCR beta repertoires from 500 to 850 donors and added high-resolution HLA genotyping. The study aimed to test whether cataloging public T cell receptors could reveal signatures of past pathogen exposure. On average, 235,054 unique TCR beta nucleotide sequences were sequenced per donor among a few hundred genotyped donors of the cohort, with roughly 18% of those sequences being non-productive. To predict cytomegalovirus infection status, the study brought together high-throughput TCR immunosequencing, statistical association of individual TCRs with disease status, and machine learning. Besides the first cohort of about 730 subjects, a separate validation cohort made up of 120 different subjects was used. Donor age, sex, ethnicity and CMV serostatus were compiled together with the repertoire data. Typing coverage varied by locus: roughly 629-640 donors for A, B, C, DRB1 and DQB1; under 550 for DQA1; approximately 610 for DPA1; 450 to 480 for DPB1. Approximately 300 gigabases of sequencing data and around 80 million unique TCR sequences made up an early release that covered approximately 700 HLA-typed donors. An earlier analysis of some 500 of the donors applied high-throughput TCR beta sequencing to assess whether each TCR beta V gene segment acted as functional or pseudogenic. Study-level results and caveats: Most TCR sequences were seen in very few donors, while some public TCRs were found in many individuals. A later analysis reported that several top co-occurrence clusters appeared linked to parvovirus B19, influenza, CMV and Epstein-Barr virus. In a later analysis, 15,000 to 20,000 TCR beta sequences were associated with specific HLA alleles at a false discovery rate of 0.05. Broadly in line with IMGT annotations, most TCR beta V segments showed up in productive rearrangements about 90% or about 30% of the time in an earlier analysis of several hundred of the donors. Assigning TCR associations to individual alleles was difficult when HLA alleles, especially DR and DQ, strongly co-occurred. According to a later analysis, TCR association rates differed among HLA loci, with DRB1 alleles showing the most associated TCRs and HLA-C alleles showing the fewest. A later analysis found that HLA-associated TCR beta chains were more clonally expanded and had lower generation probabilities than equally common non-associated chains. The sequencing pipeline was judged likely to have produced a cluster of highly shared sequence variants as a technical artifact. A further reported finding was that TCR beta sequences accurately predicted the HLA-A and HLA-B alleles for most subjects in the first cohort. CMV serostatus was the only immune exposure information available for the cohort. Only TCR beta chains were sequenced in this cohort, and the absence of alpha or paired-chain data limited detectable features. Cytomegalovirus status was reported to be diagnosed by the classifier with high specificity and sensitivity in both the original and validation cohorts. Because some donors lacked HLA typing at each locus, the association tests relied only on the typed subset. In vitro tests confirmed that a few of the cytomegalovirus-associated TCR beta chains recognize cytomegalovirus antigens. In the study, about 150 TCR beta chains were listed as associated with cytomegalovirus. In a later analysis, most CMV-associated TCR beta chains were found to appear HLA-restricted, with HLA associations seemingly driven largely by CMV exposure. Correlated functional status among segregating V segments might be attributable to linkage disequilibrium, but an unknown experimental factor could not be ruled out. Because the 87-base-pair reads could not distinguish some IMGT-functional V segments, including TRBV6-2 and TRBV6-3, those segments were excluded. An association between a missense DCLRE1C variant and V-gene and J-gene trimming of TCR beta chains was found in a later genetic analysis and replicated in an independent cohort. Approximately 18 rarely observed V segments, including chromosome 9 orphons, were excluded from the earlier analysis of approximately 600 of the donors because counts were too low. Roughly uniform sequencing depth across donors was assumed in presence/absence analyses, although this assumption may not hold. A later genetic analysis reported fewer N-insertions in productive TCRs among donors in an Asian-associated ancestry cluster than the 666-donor mean. The authors suggested that the approach could potentially be extended to other disease states and immunological phenotypes.

CDR1 and CDR2 were assigned from the germline V gene as SGHRS and YFSETQ. Trimming accounts for 3 bases at V and 3 bases at J, while the number of junction bases matched to no gene is 0. The CDR3 spans 13 residues, from the cysteine through the phenylalanine. CDR3 DNA only is kept here, 39 bases in frame from base 1. In total, 666 healthy bone marrow donors made up the cohort. Cohort members were all nominally healthy when sampled, although unrecorded immune exposures were likely present. The donor tested CMV seropositive and was one of the 289 seropositive cohort members. A peripheral blood sample was provided by each donor, and peripheral blood mononuclear cells were used for TCR beta sequencing. Genomic DNA was extracted from the blood cell samples with the Qiagen DNeasy Blood Extraction Kit. Library prep was done by the immunoSEQ multiplex PCR assay. For the multiplex PCR, a mixture combining 60 forward primers for TCR Vbeta segments and 13 reverse primers for TCR Jbeta segments was used. The CDR3 region of rearranged TCR beta genes was amplified from genomic DNA with a multiplex PCR assay. The Illumina HiSeq System was used to sequence the amplified TCR beta libraries as 87-base-pair reads. As for the authors' bioinformatics: In a later analysis, 77 million or so unique TCR beta chains were counted across the 650 to 750 repertoires, and roughly 10 million of these chains were shared by at least two donors. Raw reads were error-corrected and collapsed into unique sequences with a nearest-neighbor algorithm that merged closely related sequences to remove PCR and sequencing errors. V, D and J gene segments were assigned by aligning CDR3 sequences to IMGT reference sequences. For a sequence to be retained, a match of at least six nucleotides was required to both a V gene segment and a J gene segment. Rearrangements were classified as productive when the CDR3 lacked stop codons and remained in frame with V and J, and all other rearrangements were classified as non-productive. Following IMGT convention, CDR3 was defined as the stretch from the second conserved V-encoded cysteine up to the conserved J-encoded phenylalanine. The earlier analysis of fewer than 750 of the donors excluded sequences that lacked an unambiguous match to a single V gene segment. In an earlier analysis of roughly 500 of the donors, V segments were called functional above 56.7% productive rearrangements and were called segregating when the between-donor standard deviation exceeded 5%. A statistical classification framework was built for diagnosing cytomegalovirus status from the catalog of TCR beta chain sequences. V and J gene assignment, in a later analysis, came from comparing TCR nucleotide sequences with IMGT/GENE-DB human TR gene sequences. The TCRdist pipeline was used in a later analysis to assign CDR3 sequences and most-parsimonious VDJ recombination scenarios. A later analysis defined each TCR beta chain by its CDR3 amino acid sequence plus V-gene family, and excluded reads lacking a unique V-gene family. In a later analysis, approximately 590 highly shared, low-generation-probability nucleotide sequences were removed to address suspected cross-contamination and a sequencing artifact. A later analysis calculated a clonal expansion index for each public chain from normalized within-repertoire ranks of inferred template counts. In a later analysis, generation probabilities were computed with a VDJ recombination model fitted to out-of-frame rearrangements, and the resulting probabilities were checked against IGoR. A later analysis scored TCR-TCR, TCR-HLA and TCR-CMV co-occurrence with hypergeometric tests, applying a repertoire-size bias correction to TCR pairs. A later analysis estimated false discovery rates by permuting HLA or CMV assignments 20 times. In a later analysis, co-occurring TCRs were grouped using DBSCAN, with TCRdist sequence similarity added in when clustering inside HLA-allele-positive subsets. For co-occurrence clustering, repertoires with fewer than 30,000 or more than 120,000 public chains were excluded, along with four or five repertoires with anomalous nucleotide sharing. The table was pulled from immuneACCESS by TCRdb, which kept in-frame rearrangements only. Such tables lose some clones; where checked, under half of the loss comes from unresolved V genes, and the rest has no known cause. That table is the source of V, J and clone size, and D and trimming were worked out from the DNA. For this sample the table gives roughly 150,000 clones, of which approximately 78% were detected only once. The top ten hold 8.5% of the sample.

Sequencing was carried out using PBMCs. This clonotype was sampled from a male donor in good health and CMV-seropositive. Recombination connected TRBV5-1 to TRBJ2-1, and TRBD2 aligns with 7 junction nucleotides. The DNA sequence follows: TGCGCCAGCAGCTCGGGAGGCTACAATGAGCAGTTCTTC. Its product reads: CASSSGGYNEQFF. Joined to the reference TRBV5-1 and TRBJ2-1 proteins, this CDR3 gives the full variable domain: KAGVTQTPRYLIKTRGQQVTLSCSPISGHRSVSWYQQTPGQGLQFLFEYFSETQRNKGNFPGRFSGRQFSNSRSEMNVSTLELGDSALYLCASSSGGYNEQFFGPGTRLTVL.